A single sample gave rise to the 19 T cell receptor beta chains below, sequenced in a study of T-cell reconstitution after alpha-beta-depleted transplantation in children. During its preparation, the TCRbeta library received unique molecular identifiers. MiXCR, run by TCRdb on the PCR reads, gives a single entry per CDR3 protein. The data contain 200,000 to 250,000 distinct CDR3 sequences, about 23% of them singletons. The sequencing here drew on PBMCs, taken before TCRalphabeta/CD19-depleted stem cell transplant. Receptors originate from a girl under 10 years old with Fanconi anemia, due to receive a stem cell transplant.

The rearrangement uses TRBV9 and TRBJ2-1, with TRBD2 identical over 7 bases. V lost 3 bases and J lost 3; bases outside the gene matches: 6. Germline V gene data show CDR1 as SGDLS and CDR2 as YYNGEE. The CDR3 covers 15 residues. As DNA, the CDR3 is TGTGCCAGCAGCGCCGGGACTAAGTACTACAATGAGCAGTTCTTC. Its translation: CASSAGTKYYNEQFF.

The chain has TRBV20-1 and TRBJ1-6, with TRBD1 identical over 7 bases. The CDR3 totals 14 residues. Losses at the gene ends were 6 bases for V and 9 bases for J; bases not matched to a gene: 11. Germline values: CDR1 DFQATT, CDR2 SNEGSKA (reference sequence). The CDR3 DNA sequence: TGCAGTGCCGCAGATCAGGGGGAGGTTTCACCCCTCCACTTT. Its protein product is CSAADQGEVSPLHF.

The sample holds many counts of this clonotype. V is TRBV27 and J is TRBJ2-3; D gene ambiguous. Germline assignment: CDR1 MNHEY and CDR2 SMNVEV (reference sequence). The CDR3 extends over 13 amino acids. Trimming left V 6 bases short and J 7 bases short, with 14 bases between. The chain's CDR3 is CASSLGPTNTQYF. CDR3 sequence (DNA): TGTGCCAGCAGCCTTGGGCCCACTAATACGCAGTATTTT.

This clonotype has at least ten counts. The chain links TRBV7-8 to TRBJ1-3; D is ambiguous. Germline V gives CDR1 SGHVS, CDR2 FQNEAQ. The CDR3 spans 17 residues. V was shortened by 0 bases and J by 1 base, with 13 bases between the two germline ends. The chain's CDR3 is CASSLARRGYSGNTIYF. The CDR3 DNA reads as TGTGCCAGCAGCTTAGCCAGAAGAGGGTATTCTGGAAACACCATATATTTT.

V usage is TRBV7-8 and J usage is TRBJ2-3, with 12 positions matching TRBD2. The germline CDR1 and CDR2 sequences are SGHVS and FQNEAQ. The ends lost 3 bases at V and 1 base at J; junction bases unmatched: 2. CDR3 length: 16 amino acids. Here the CDR3 reads CASSFRLAGGTDTQYF. The CDR3 region has the DNA TGTGCCAGCAGCTTCCGACTAGCGGGGGGCACAGATACGCAGTATTTT. The full variable domain, rest sourced from reference TRBV7-8 and TRBJ2-3, is GAGVSQSPRYKVAKRGQDVALRCDPISGHVSLFWYQQALGQGPEFLTYFQNEAQLDKSGLPSDRFFAERPEGSVSTLKIQRTQQEDSAVYLCASSFRLAGGTDTQYFGPGTRLTVL.

The CDR3 DNA follows: TGCAGCGGGGAACAGGGTAGTACTGAAGCTTTCTTT. Translation: CSGEQGSTEAFF. The rearrangement joins TRBV29-1 to TRBJ1-1; D possibly corresponds to TRBD1 (6 bases). Germline V gene data show CDR1 as SQVTM and CDR2 as ANQGSEA. V was clipped by 7 bases and J by 5 bases, with 14 bases between them. The CDR3 length is 12 residues.

This clonotype was detected a few times. The J gene is TRBJ2-7, the V gene TRBV20-1; no clear D. Germline loops: CDR1 DFQATT, CDR2 SNEGSKA (reference sequence). V was cut by 2 bases and J by 3 bases, with 2 bases left in between. The CDR3 length is 10 residues. The CDR3 region is CSARRYEQYF. Written as DNA, the CDR3 is TGCAGTGCTAGACGCTACGAGCAGTACTTC.

The table lists this clonotype with a few counts. CDR3 nucleotide sequence: TGCAGTGCTAGCAAAGGGGACTTGAACACTGAAGCTTTCTTT. Residues: CSASKGDLNTEAFF. The V gene is TRBV20-1, the J gene TRBJ1-1, with D tentatively TRBD1 (5 bases). CDR1 DFQATT and CDR2 SNEGSKA come from the germline V gene (reference sequence). Trimming stripped 3 bases from V and 0 bases from J, with 11 bases between. The CDR3 extends over 14 amino acids.

This clonotype was counted many times. The J gene is TRBJ1-2, the V gene TRBV5-1; unclear D gene. Germline lookup yields CDR1 SGHRS and CDR2 YFSETQ. This CDR3 has 13 amino acids. V lost 0 bases, J lost 0 bases, and 3 bases lay in between. The CDR3 loop reads CASSLEANYGYTF. As DNA, the CDR3 is TGCGCCAGCAGCTTGGAGGCTAACTATGGCTACACCTTC.

This clonotype was recorded many times. CDR3 bases: TGTGCCAGCAGGGGACTAGCGGGGTACCAAGAGACCCAGTACTTC. Amino acids: CASRGLAGYQETQYF. The chain uses TRBV4-2 and TRBJ2-5, with 13 positions matching TRBD2. CDR3 size: 15 residues. Per germline, CDR1 LGHNA and CDR2 YNFKEQ. The ends lost 6 bases at V and 0 bases at J; junction bases unmatched: 1.

This clonotype came up a few times. This sequence joins TRBV21-1 and TRBJ2-3; the table assigns TRBD1, which was not confirmed against the DNA. TRBV21-1 is designated a pseudogene. The CDR3 has 17 amino acids. DNA of the CDR3: TGTGCCAGCAGCAAACCCTGGACAGACAAGAGCACAGATACGCAGTATTTT. This gives the protein CASSKPWTDKSTDTQYF.

This clonotype was counted many times. This rearrangement joins TRBV28 to TRBJ1-2; D ambiguous. The CDR3 extends over 13 amino acids. The germline V and J ends were trimmed by 3 bases and 2 bases, with 7 bases remaining between them. Germline V gene lookup returns CDR1 MDHEN and CDR2 SYDVKM. The CDR3: CASSFLRNYGYTF. The CDR3 DNA reads TGTGCCAGCAGTTTTCTCCGAAACTATGGCTACACCTTC.

Remarks on this clonotype: The CDR3 end shows no conserved phenylalanine or tryptophan, and so a read error is likely. This sequence joins TRBV5-1 and TRBJ1-2, with D unclear. With 0 bases removed from V and 2 bases from J, the gap between germline ends came to 8 bases. Germline loops: CDR1 SGHRS, CDR2 YFSETQ. This CDR3 is 14 amino acids long. The CDR3 region has the DNA TGCGCCAGCAGCTTGGCTGGCGGGAACTATGGCTACACCTGC. It specifies CASSLAGGNYGYTC.

The rearrangement uses TRBV4-1 and TRBJ2-5; 10 bases align to TRBD1. Germline CDR1 and CDR2: MGHRA and YSYEKL. The CDR3 has 16 amino acids. V was clipped by 2 bases and J by 4 bases; unmatched bases: 7. The CDR3 sequence: CASSQRQGAQGETQYF. CDR3 DNA: TGCGCCAGCAGCCAACGACAGGGGGCACAGGGAGAGACCCAGTACTTC.

This clonotype was counted at least ten times. The rearrangement uses TRBV20-1 and TRBJ2-1; 9 bases match TRBD1. V shed 3 bases, J shed 8 bases, and the junction held 17 bases outside the gene matches. CDR1 is DFQATT, CDR2 SNEGSKA, per germline (reference sequence). This CDR3 spans 17 amino acids. CDR3: CSASGPGTGKGWHEQFF. In DNA, the CDR3 is TGCAGTGCTAGTGGTCCCGGGACAGGGAAGGGGTGGCATGAGCAGTTCTTC.

This clonotype turned up a few times. The V gene is TRBV24-1, the J gene TRBJ2-2; 8 nucleotides align to TRBD1. V shed 6 bases, J shed 6 bases, and the junction held 2 bases outside the gene matches. The CDR3 is made up of 13 amino acids. Germline V gives CDR1 KGHDR, CDR2 SFDVKD. This CDR3 reads CATSRTGSGELFF. The CDR3 DNA is TGTGCCACCAGTCGGACAGGGTCCGGGGAGCTGTTTTTT.

A few counts support this clonotype. For the CDR3, the DNA is TGTGCCAGCAACCCAACAGGATCCAATCAGCCCCAGCATTTT. Encoded protein: CASNPTGSNQPQHF. The chain is built from TRBV27 and TRBJ1-5; D is perhaps TRBD1 (5 bases). The V gene lost 7 bases and the J gene lost 3 bases, with 13 bases spanning the gap. CDR1 is MNHEY, CDR2 SMNVEV, per germline (reference sequence). The CDR3 consists of 14 residues.

In its sample, this clonotype was seen many times. CDR3 in amino acids: CASSLSTGTAYEQYF. The CDR3 nucleotides read TGTGCCAGCAGTCTTTCGACCGGGACAGCCTACGAGCAGTACTTC. The chain is built from TRBV27 and TRBJ2-7; 7 bases are shared with TRBD1. The CDR3 extends over 15 amino acids. V gave up 5 bases and J gave up 2 bases; unmatched junction bases: 9. Germline V gene sequence: CDR1 MNHEY, CDR2 SMNVEV (reference sequence).

This clonotype was observed many times. The rearrangement joins TRBV4-2 to TRBJ2-7; D is perhaps TRBD1 or TRBD2 (5 bases each). The CDR3 totals 15 residues. V lost 1 base and J lost 1, with 11 bases in between. Germline V lookup: CDR1 LGHNA, CDR2 YNFKEQ. The CDR3 DNA follows: TGTGCCAGCAGCCAAGCTGGGGACCGATCCTACGAGCAGTACTTC. Amino acid sequence: CASSQAGDRSYEQYF.